The entry below gives a single TCR beta chain sequence along with its context. Its antigen is undetermined. The data belong to a study of cytomegalovirus exposure and HLA in healthy donors. This cohort consisted of healthy bone marrow donors. 60 Vbeta and 13 Jbeta primers were used in PCR. The data were produced by immunoSEQ multiplex PCR, yet TCRdb's version contains in-frame clones alone and is incomplete. The table records 150,000 to 200,000 clones, 85% to 90% of them present only once. Germline CDR1 and CDR2: MGHRA and YSYEKL. CDR3 length: 16 residues. V trimming: 2 bases; J trimming: 4 bases; junction bases outside the gene matches: 9. Study-wide points: Most CMV-associated TCR beta chains appeared HLA-restricted in a later analysis.

The TCR sequence derives from a woman aged 18-29 years in good health and CMV-seronegative. Sequences were obtained from PBMCs. The chain has TRBV4-1 and TRBJ2-7; 9 positions match TRBD1. The DNA of the CDR3 is TGCGCCAGCAGCCAATCCCCGGGACAGGGAGGATACGAGCAGTACTTC. Translation: CASSQSPGQGGYEQYF.